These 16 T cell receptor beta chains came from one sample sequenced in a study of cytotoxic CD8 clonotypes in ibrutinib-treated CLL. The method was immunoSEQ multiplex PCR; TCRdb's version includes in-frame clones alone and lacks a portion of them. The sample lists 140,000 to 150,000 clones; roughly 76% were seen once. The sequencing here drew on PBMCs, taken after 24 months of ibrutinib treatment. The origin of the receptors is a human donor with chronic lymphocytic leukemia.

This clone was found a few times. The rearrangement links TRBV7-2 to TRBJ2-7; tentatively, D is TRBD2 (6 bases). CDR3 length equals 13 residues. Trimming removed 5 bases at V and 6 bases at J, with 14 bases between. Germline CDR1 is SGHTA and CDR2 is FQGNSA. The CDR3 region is CASSPGAGGEQYF. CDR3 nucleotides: TGTGCCAGCAGCCCCGGGGCCGGGGGCGAGCAGTACTTC.

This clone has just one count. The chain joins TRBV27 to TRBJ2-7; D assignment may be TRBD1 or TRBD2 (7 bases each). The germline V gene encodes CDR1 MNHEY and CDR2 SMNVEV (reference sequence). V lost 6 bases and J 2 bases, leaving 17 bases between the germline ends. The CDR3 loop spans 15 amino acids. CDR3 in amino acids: CASSPLGGGTYEQYF. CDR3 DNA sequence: TGTGCCAGCAGCCCCCTGGGAGGGGGCACCTACGAGCAGTACTTC.

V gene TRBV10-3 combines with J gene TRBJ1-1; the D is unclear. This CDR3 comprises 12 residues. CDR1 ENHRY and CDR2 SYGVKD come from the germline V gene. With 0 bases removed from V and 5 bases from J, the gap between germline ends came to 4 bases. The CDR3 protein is CAISESRTEAFF. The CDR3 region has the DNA TGTGCCATCAGTGAGTCAAGGACTGAAGCTTTCTTT.

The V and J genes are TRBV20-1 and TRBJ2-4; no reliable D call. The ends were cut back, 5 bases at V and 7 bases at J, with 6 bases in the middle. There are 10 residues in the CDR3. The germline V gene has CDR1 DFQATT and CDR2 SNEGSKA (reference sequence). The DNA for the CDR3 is TGCAGTGCTCCTAATAACATTCAGTACTTC. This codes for CSAPNNIQYF.

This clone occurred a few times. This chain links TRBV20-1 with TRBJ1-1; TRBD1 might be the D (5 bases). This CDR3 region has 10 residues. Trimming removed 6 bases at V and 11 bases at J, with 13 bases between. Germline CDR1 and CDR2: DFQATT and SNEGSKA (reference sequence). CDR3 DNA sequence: TGCAGTGCACTCGGGACCCTGGCTTTCTTT. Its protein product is CSALGTLAFF.

CDR3 sequence (DNA): TGTGCCAGCAGCCAAGTTGCGGGACAGGGGGCCGGTGGCTACACCTTC. It translates to CASSQVAGQGAGGYTF. The V and J genes are TRBV14 and TRBJ1-2; TRBD1 agrees at 12 bases. This CDR3 has 16 residues. V gave up 1 base and J gave up 7 bases; unmatched junction bases: 7. The germline V gene has CDR1 SGHDN and CDR2 FVKESK. Using reference TRBV14 and TRBJ1-2 for the parts outside the CDR3, the full variable domain is EAGVTQFPSHSVIEKGQTVTLRCDPISGHDNLYWYRRVMGKEIKFLLHFVKESKQDESGMPNNRFLAERTGGTYSTLKVQPAELEDSGVYFCASSQVAGQGAGGYTFGSGTRLTVV.

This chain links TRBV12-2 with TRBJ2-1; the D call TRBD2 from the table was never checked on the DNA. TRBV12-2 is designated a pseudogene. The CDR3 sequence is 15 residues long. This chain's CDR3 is CASRLSGRSHNEQFF. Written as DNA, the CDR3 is TGTGCAAGTCGCTTAAGTGGGAGGAGTCACAATGAGCAGTTCTTC.

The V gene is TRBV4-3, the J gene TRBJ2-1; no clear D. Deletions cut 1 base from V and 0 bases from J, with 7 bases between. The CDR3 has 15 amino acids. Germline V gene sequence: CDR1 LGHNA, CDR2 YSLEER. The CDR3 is CASSQVVTSYNEQFF. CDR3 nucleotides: TGCGCCAGCAGCCAAGTTGTAACCTCCTACAATGAGCAGTTCTTC.

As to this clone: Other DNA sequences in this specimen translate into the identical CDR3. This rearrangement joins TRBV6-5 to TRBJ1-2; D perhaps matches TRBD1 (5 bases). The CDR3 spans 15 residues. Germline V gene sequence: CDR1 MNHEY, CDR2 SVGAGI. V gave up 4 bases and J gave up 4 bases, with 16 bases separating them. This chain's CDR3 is CASSWQITGGYGYTF. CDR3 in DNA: TGTGCCAGCAGTTGGCAGATCACTGGGGGCTATGGCTACACCTTC.

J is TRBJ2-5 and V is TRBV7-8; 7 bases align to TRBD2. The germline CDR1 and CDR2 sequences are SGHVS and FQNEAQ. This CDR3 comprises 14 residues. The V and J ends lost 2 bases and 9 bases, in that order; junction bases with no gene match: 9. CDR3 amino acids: CASSLRLAVRAQYF. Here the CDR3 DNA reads TGTGCCAGCAGCTTACGCCTAGCGGTCAGGGCCCAGTACTTC.

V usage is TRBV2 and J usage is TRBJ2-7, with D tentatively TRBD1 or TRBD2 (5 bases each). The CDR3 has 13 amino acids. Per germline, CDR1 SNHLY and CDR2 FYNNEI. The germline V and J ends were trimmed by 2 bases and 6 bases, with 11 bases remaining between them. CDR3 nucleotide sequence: TGTGCCAGCAGTGAACTGGGACCCAGCGAGCAGTACTTC. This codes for CASSELGPSEQYF.

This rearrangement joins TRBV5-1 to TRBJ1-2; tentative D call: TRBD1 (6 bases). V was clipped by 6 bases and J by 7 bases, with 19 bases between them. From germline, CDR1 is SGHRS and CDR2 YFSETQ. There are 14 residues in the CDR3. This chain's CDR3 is CASKGGQPTSGYTF. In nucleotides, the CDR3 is TGCGCCAGCAAGGGGGGCCAACCTACGTCTGGCTACACCTTC.

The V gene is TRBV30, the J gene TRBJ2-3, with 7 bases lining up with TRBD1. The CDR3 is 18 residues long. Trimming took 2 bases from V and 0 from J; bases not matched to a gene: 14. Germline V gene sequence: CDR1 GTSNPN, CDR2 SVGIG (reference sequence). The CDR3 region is CAWSTLGWDRPSTDTQYF. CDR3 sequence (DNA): TGTGCCTGGAGTACCCTAGGCTGGGACAGACCTAGCACAGATACGCAGTATTTT.

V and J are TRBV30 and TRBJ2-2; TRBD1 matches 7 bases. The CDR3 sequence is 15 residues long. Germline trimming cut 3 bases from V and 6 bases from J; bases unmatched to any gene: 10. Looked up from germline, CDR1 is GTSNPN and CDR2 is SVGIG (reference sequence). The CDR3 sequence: CAWRLTGRWSGELFF. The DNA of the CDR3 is TGTGCCTGGAGATTGACAGGGCGGTGGTCCGGGGAGCTGTTTTTT.

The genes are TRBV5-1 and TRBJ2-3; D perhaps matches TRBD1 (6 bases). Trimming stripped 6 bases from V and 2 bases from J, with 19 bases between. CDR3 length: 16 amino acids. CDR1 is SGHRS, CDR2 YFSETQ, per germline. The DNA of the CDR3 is TGCGCCAGCACCTGGCTCTGGGACAATCCCACAGATACGCAGTATTTT. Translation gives CASTWLWDNPTDTQYF.

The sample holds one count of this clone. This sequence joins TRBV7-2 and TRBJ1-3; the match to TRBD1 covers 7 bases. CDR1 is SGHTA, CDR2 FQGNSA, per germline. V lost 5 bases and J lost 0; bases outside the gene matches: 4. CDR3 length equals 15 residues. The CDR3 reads CASSPQGPSGNTIYF. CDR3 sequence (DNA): TGTGCCAGCAGCCCACAGGGGCCCTCTGGAAACACCATATATTTT.